This TCR beta chain originates from a study of patients and donors after allogeneic stem cell transplantation. TCRdb processed the RT-PCR reads anew with MiXCR; each CDR3 protein has one entry. In the table there are some 10,000 distinct CDR3 sequences, 3% to 4.5% of which are singletons. V shed 1 base and J 7 bases; nucleotides not matched to a gene: 1. The CDR3 sequence is 13 residues long. Within the sample, this clonotype is medium-sized (0.01 to 0.1%). Material for sequencing was blood, either unsorted or a sorted T cell fraction (not recorded which). The rearrangement links TRBV12-3 or TRBV12-4 to TRBJ2-1, with 7 nucleotides matching TRBD1. The receptor was isolated from a human donor who was either an allogeneic HSCT recipient or a stem cell or donor lymphocyte infusion donor (not recorded which). It is not recorded whose cells these are; they may come from a transplant donor. In DNA form, the CDR3 reads TGTGCCAGCAGTTTAGGACAGGGAAATGAGCAGTTCTTC. It yields the protein CASSLGQGNEQFF.